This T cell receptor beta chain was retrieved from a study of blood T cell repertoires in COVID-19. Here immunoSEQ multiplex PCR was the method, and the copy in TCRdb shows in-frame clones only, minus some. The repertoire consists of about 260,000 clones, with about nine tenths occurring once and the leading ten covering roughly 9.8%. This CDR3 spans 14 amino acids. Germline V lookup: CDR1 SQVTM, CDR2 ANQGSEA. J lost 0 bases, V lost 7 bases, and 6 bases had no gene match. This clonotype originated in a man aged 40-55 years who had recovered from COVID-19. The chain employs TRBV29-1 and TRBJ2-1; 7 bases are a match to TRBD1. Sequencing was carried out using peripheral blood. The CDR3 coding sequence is TGCAGCGAAACAACAGGGGACTCCTACAATGAGCAGTTCTTC. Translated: CSETTGDSYNEQFF.